This T cell receptor beta chain is drawn from a study of molecular identifiers for immune sequencing clone quantification (dated by TCRdb to the late 2010s). Turning to the overall study: In a replicate experiment, RNA from roughly 20,000 or 100,000 naive CD8 T cells was split into five aliquots, four of which were sequenced. This methods study used CD8 T cells to benchmark TCR RNA copy counting and molecular-identifier clustering-based TCR repertoire sequencing (MIDCIRS). The full study reports these points: When barcode sub-clustering was left out, chimeric consensus sequences inflated TCR diversity, with chimeras reaching as high as 47%. Modeling gave around 3.3 recovered TCR RNA copies per cell versus roughly 10 by digital PCR, implying around 33% capture efficiency. In CMV-specific effector cells, clones with more than 20 RNA copies contained over 97% of molecules, whereas in naive cells such clones contained under 1% of molecules. Identical TCR molecules sharing a barcode could cause highly expanded clone sizes to be underestimated. Spiked-in Jurkat TCR RNA (around nine copies' worth), which is not part of the donor repertoire, was contained in the naive libraries. Spiked-in Jurkat TCR RNA equal to a single cell's worth was reported to be detectable even within 1,200,000 naive CD8 T cells.

This clonotype was found a few times. Its antigen is unknown. The record has no base qualities; no much larger clone is one base away. Libraries of naive CD8 T cells were generated from roughly 21,000 to 960,000 sorted cells, with 10%, 30% or 50% of the purified RNA used. Naive CD8 T cells, defined as CD8+CD4-CCR7+CD45RA+, were FACS-sorted into RLT Plus buffer on a BD FACSAria II. To test detection sensitivity, Jurkat RNA equal to 10 or so TCR copies was added to samples of roughly 18,000-1,000,000 naive CD8 T cells. CD8 T cells were enriched with RosetteSep CD8+ T Cell Enrichment Cocktail and Ficoll-Paque, followed by ACK red cell lysis. The receptor library was made with PCR. Sequencer: Illumina HiSeq 4000. Preparation of bulk TCR libraries followed a previously described approach, with the TCR primers listed in Table S5. Purification of total RNA was performed with the Qiagen AllPrep DNA/RNA kit. Reads from multiple sequencing runs of the same library were pooled before analysis. For the original study's pipeline: Reads were retained only if their TCR constant sequence matched exactly, and those retained reads were trimmed to 150 nt and grouped according to their 12-nt molecular barcodes. Reads inside each barcode group were sub-clustered using a 15% Levenshtein threshold, and a quality-weighted consensus sequence was constructed for each RNA molecule. Non-functional sequences were excluded, and lower-count sequences lying one edit away from another sequence were also excluded. On the basis of fitting two negative binomial distributions, barcode sub-clusters with fewer than 20% of the maximum read count were discarded. The public reads were reprocessed in TCRdb via fastp at Q25 and MiXCR, keeping in-frame beta chains. For every CDR3 protein sequence, its rows merge into one entry that carries the most common genes and DNA. The V and J calls reflect TCRdb's pipeline rather than the authors' work. The sample table records over 600,000 distinct CDR3 sequences; 20% of these occur just once. The ten largest clonotypes hold approximately 0.9% of the sample.

The germline V gene (reference sequence) yields LNHNV for CDR1 and YYDKDF for CDR2. The CDR3 contains 13 residues, cysteine and phenylalanine counted. Left in the record is the CDR3 DNA by itself, 39 bases read in frame from the first base. V is pared back by 1 base and J by 7 bases, with 11 bases lying between the germline termini. The rearrangement joined TRBV15 to TRBJ2-7, with the D gene not confidently named. What was sequenced was naive CD8+ T cells from blood, with Jurkat cell RNA spiked in. Taken with the paper, the label for cell subset or site translates to: FACS-sorted CD8+CD4-CCR7+CD45RA+ naive T cells. The receptor was isolated from a human donor in good health. Some libraries in this study had Jurkat cell RNA spiked in. The CDR3 reads CATSRVPGREQYF. The sequence in DNA is TGTGCCACCAGCAGAGTTCCGGGCCGGGAGCAGTACTTC.